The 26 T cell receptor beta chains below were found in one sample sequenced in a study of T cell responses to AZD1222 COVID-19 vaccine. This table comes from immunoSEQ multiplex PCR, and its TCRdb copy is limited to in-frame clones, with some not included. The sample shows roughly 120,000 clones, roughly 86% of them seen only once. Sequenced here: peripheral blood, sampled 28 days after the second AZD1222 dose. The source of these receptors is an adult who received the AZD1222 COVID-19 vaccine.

The CDR3 nucleotides are TGTGCCAGCAGCTTTGATCAATCGGAAGTAACCCAGTACTTC. This sequence encodes CASSFDQSEVTQYF. The V and J genes are TRBV5-4 and TRBJ2-5; D not certain. This CDR3 contains 14 residues. Looked up from germline, CDR1 is SGHNT and CDR2 is YYREEE (reference sequence). V dropped 2 bases and J dropped 8 bases, with 16 bases sitting between them.

The CDR3 spells CASTSSGGAIETQYF. CDR3 bases: TGTGCCAGCACGTCTAGCGGGGGGGCCATTGAGACCCAGTACTTC. The chain combines TRBV2 with TRBJ2-5; 12 nucleotides align to TRBD2. The CDR3 length is 15 residues. The V and J ends lost 7 bases and 5 bases, in that order; junction bases with no gene match: 8. Looked up from germline, CDR1 is SNHLY and CDR2 is FYNNEI.

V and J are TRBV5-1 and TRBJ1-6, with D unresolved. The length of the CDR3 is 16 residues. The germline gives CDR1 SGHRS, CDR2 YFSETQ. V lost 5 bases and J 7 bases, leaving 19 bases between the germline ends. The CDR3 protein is CASRSEAATSNSPLHF. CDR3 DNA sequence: TGCGCCAGCAGAAGCGAAGCTGCCACGTCGAATTCACCCCTCCACTTT.

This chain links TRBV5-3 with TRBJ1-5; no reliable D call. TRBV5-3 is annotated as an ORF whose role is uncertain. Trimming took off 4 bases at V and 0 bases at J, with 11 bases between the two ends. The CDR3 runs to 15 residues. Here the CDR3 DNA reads TGTGCCAGAAGCACGGAGGACTATAGCAATCAGCCCCAGCATTTT. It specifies CARSTEDYSNQPQHF.

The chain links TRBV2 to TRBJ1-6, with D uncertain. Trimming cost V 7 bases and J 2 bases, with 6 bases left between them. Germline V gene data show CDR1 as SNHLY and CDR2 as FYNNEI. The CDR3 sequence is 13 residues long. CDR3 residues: CASNRAYNSPLHF. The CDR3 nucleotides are TGTGCCAGCAATCGGGCCTATAATTCACCCCTCCACTTT.

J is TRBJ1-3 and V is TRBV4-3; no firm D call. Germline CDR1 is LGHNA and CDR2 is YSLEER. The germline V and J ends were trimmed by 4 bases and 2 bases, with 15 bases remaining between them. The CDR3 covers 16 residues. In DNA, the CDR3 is TGCGCCAGCAGCCTCTCGGCGAGTAGTCCTGGAAACACCATATATTTT. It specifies CASSLSASSPGNTIYF.

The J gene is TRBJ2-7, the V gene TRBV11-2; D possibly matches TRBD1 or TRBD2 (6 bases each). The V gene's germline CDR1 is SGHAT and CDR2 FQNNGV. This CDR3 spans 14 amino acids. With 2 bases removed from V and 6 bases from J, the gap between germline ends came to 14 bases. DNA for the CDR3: TGTGCCAGCAGCTTACCGACGGAGGGGGGCGAGCAGTACTTC. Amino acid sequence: CASSLPTEGGEQYF.

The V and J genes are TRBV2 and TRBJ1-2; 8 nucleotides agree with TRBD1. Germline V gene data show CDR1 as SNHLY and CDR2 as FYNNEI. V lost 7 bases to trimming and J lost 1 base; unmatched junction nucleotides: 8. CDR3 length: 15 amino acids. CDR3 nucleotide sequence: TGTGCCAGCAAGAGGACAGGGAGAATTAACTATGGCTACACCTTC. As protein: CASKRTGRINYGYTF.

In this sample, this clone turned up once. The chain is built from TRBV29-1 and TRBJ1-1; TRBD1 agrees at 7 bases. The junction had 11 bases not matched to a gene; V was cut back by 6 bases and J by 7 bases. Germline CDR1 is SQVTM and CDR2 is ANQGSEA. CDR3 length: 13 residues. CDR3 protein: CSVTPTGDGEAFF. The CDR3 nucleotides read TGCAGCGTCACCCCCACAGGGGACGGTGAAGCTTTCTTT.

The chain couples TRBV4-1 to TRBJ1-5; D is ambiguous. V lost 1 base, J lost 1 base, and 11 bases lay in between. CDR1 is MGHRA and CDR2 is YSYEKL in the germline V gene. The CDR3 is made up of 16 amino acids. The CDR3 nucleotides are TGCGCCAGCAGCCAAGTGAACACCGACAGCAATCAGCCCCAGCATTTT. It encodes CASSQVNTDSNQPQHF.

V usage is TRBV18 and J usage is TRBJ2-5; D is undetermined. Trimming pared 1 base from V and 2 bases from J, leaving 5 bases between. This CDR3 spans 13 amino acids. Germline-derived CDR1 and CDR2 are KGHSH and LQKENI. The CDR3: CASSPRLQETQYF. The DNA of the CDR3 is TGTGCCAGCTCACCACGGCTACAAGAGACCCAGTACTTC.

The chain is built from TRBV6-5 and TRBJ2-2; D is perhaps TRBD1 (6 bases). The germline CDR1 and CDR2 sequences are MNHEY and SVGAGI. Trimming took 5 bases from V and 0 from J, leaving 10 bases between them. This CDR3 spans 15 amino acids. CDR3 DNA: TGTGCCAGCAGTAAGGGACAAACGAACACCGGGGAGCTGTTTTTT. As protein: CASSKGQTNTGELFF.

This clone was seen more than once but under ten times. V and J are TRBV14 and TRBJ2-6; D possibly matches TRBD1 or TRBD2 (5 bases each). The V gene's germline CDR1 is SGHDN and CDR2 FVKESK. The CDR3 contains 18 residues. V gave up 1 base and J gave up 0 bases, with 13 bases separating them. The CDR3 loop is CASSQGGALNSGANVLTF. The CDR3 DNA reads TGTGCCAGCAGCCAAGGAGGGGCTCTTAACTCTGGGGCCAACGTCCTGACTTTC.

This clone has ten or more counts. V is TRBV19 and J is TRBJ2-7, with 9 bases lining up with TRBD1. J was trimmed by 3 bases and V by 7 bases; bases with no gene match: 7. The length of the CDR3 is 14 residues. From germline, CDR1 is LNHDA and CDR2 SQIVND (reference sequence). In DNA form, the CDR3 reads TGTGCCAGTACCCCGACAGGGGGTATCTACGAGCAGTACTTC. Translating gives CASTPTGGIYEQYF.

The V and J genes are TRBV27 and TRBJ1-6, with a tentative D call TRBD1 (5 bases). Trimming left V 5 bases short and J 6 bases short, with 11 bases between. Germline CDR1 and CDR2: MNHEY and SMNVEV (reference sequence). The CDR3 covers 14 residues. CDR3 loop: CASSPNRSNSPLHF. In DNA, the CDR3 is TGTGCCAGCAGTCCAAACAGGAGTAATTCACCCCTCCACTTT.

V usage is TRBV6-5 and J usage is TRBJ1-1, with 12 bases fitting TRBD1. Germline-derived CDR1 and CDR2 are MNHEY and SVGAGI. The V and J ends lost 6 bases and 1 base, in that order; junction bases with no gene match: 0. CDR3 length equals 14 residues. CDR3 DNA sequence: TGTGCCAGCAGGGGACAGGGGGCGAACACTGAAGCTTTCTTT. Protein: CASRGQGANTEAFF.

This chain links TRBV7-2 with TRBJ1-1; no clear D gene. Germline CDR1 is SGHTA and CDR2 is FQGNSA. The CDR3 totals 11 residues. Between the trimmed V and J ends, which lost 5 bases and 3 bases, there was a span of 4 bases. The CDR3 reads CASSPDTEAFF. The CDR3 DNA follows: TGTGCCAGCAGCCCCGACACTGAAGCTTTCTTT.

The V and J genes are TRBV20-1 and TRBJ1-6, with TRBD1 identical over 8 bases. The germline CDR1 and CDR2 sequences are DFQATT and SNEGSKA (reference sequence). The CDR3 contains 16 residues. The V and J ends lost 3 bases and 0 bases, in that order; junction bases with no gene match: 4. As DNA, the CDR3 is TGCAGTGCTAGTGACAGGGGCAGCTCCTATAATTCACCCCTCCACTTT. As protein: CSASDRGSSYNSPLHF.

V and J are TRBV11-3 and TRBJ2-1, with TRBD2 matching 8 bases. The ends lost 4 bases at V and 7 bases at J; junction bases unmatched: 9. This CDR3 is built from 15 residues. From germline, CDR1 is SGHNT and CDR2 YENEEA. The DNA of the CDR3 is TGTGCCAGCAGCTCGTATAGCGGGGAGGGTAATGAGCAGTTCTTC. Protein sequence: CASSSYSGEGNEQFF.

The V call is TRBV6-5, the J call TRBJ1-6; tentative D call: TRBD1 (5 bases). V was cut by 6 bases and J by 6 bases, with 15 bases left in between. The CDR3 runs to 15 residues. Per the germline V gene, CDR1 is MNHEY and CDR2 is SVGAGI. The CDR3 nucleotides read TGTGCCAGCAGGCTGGTCGAGCAGGGTAATTCACCCCTCCACTTT. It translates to CASRLVEQGNSPLHF.

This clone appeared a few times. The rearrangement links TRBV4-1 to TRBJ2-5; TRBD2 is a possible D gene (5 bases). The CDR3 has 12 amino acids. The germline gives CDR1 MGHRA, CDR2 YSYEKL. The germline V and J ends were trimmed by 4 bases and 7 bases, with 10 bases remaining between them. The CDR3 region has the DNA TGCGCCAGCAGCCCCACTAGACGGACCCAGTACTTC. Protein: CASSPTRRTQYF.

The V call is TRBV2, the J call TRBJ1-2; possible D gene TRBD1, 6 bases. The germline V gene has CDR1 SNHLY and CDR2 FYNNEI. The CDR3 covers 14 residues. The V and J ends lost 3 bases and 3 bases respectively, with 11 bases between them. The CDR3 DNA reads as TGTGCCAGCAGTGAGAACAGGGCTTACTATGGCTACACCTTC. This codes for CASSENRAYYGYTF.

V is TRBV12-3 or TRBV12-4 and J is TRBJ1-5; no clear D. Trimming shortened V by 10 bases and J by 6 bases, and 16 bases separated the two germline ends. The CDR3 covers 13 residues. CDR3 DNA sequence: TGTGCCACCTCGACGGACCGAGGTCAGCCCCAGCATTTT. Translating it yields CATSTDRGQPQHF.

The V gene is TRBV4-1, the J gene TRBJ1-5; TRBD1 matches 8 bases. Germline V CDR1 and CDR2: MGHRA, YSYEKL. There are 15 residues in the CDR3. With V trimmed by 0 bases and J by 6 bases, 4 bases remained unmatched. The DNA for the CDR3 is TGCGCCAGCAGCCAAGATCGACAGGGGATTCAGCCCCAGCATTTT. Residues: CASSQDRQGIQPQHF.

In DNA form, the CDR3 reads TGTGCCAGTAGTTTGCAGTCCAGTTATAATTCACCCCTCCACTTT. Its protein product is CASSLQSSYNSPLHF. This chain joins TRBV19 and TRBJ1-6; no clear D. Trimming shortened V by 5 bases and J by 4 bases, and 12 bases separated the two germline ends. The CDR3 extends over 15 amino acids. The germline CDR1 and CDR2 sequences are LNHDA and SQIVND (reference sequence).

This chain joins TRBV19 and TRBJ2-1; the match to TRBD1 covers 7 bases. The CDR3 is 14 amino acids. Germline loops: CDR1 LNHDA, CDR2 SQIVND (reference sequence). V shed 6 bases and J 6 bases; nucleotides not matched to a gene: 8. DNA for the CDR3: TGTGCCAGTAGCCCTCAGGCAGGGGGCAATGAGCAGTTCTTC. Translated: CASSPQAGGNEQFF.